The next 21 T cell receptor beta chains were all read from a single sample in a study of regulatory T cells in long-lasting Graves disease. Specified time point: newly diagnosed GD, antithyroid drugs for less than 3 months. With RNA extracted from PBMCs as input, the TCR library was made. CDR3 regions were amplified by Arm-PCR using iRepertoire HTBI primers to build TCR beta libraries. TCRdb recomputed calls from the multiplex PCR reads with MiXCR, one row per CDR3 protein. The top ten clones hold 12% of a sample with approximately 440,000 distinct CDR3 sequences, 15% to 20% of them seen once. These data were likewise used in another study, on T cells in Graves' hyperthyroidism and ophthalmopathy.

Sequenced here: peripheral blood mononuclear cells (PBMCs), sampled at new diagnosis, from a patient treated with antithyroid drugs. All receptors derive from a middle-aged man with Graves disease.

In this sample, this clonotype turned up many times. This sequence joins TRBV12-3 or TRBV12-4 and TRBJ2-7; the D gene is possibly TRBD1 (5 bases). The CDR3 sequence is 13 residues long. The ends were cut back, 6 bases at V and 4 bases at J, with 13 bases in the middle. CDR3: CASRRRGSYEQYF. CDR3 nucleotide sequence: TGTGCCAGCAGACGTAGGGGTTCGTACGAGCAGTACTTC.

This clonotype was detected ten times or more. The CDR3 nucleotides are TGTGCCAGCAGTTTATTGACTAGCGGGAGTAAGGAGCAGTACTTC. Translation: CASSLLTSGSKEQYF. The chain has TRBV27 and TRBJ2-7; 12 positions match TRBD2. V was pared by 1 base and J by 7 bases, with 5 bases of the junction left unmatched. This CDR3 spans 15 amino acids. The V gene's germline CDR1 is MNHEY and CDR2 SMNVEV (reference sequence).

This clonotype showed up many times. The chain couples TRBV20-1 to TRBJ2-1; tentatively, D is TRBD2 (5 bases). Germline assignment: CDR1 DFQATT and CDR2 SNEGSKA (reference sequence). The CDR3 sequence is 16 residues long. Trimming cost V 0 bases and J 1 base, with 13 bases left between them. The CDR3 nucleotides read TGCAGTGCTAGAGATGCCGAGGGTAGATCCTACAATGAGCAGTTCTTC. Protein product: CSARDAEGRSYNEQFF.

With respect to this clonotype: The junction departs from germline at one end; a sequencing error may be responsible. V and J are TRBV7-9 and TRBJ2-2; possible D gene TRBD2, 5 bases. CDR1 and CDR2 (germline): SEHNR, FQNEAQ (reference sequence). The CDR3 contains 14 residues. Here the CDR3 DNA reads TGTGCCAGCAAGAGGGTTTCAAACACCGGGGAGCTGCTTTTT. As protein: CASKRVSNTGELLF.

Points on this clonotype: This may come from a read error, since a much larger clone is one base off. The chain uses TRBV3-1 and TRBJ2-5; 9 bases fit TRBD1. Per germline, CDR1 LGHDT and CDR2 YNNKEL (reference sequence). V shed 3 bases and J 5 bases; nucleotides not matched to a gene: 13. This CDR3 spans 17 amino acids. CDR3 residues: CASSHIHHRGRNETQYF. The CDR3 DNA sequence: TGTGCCAGCAGCCACATTCATCACAGGGGGCGGAATGAGACCCAGTACTTC.

This clonotype was picked up a small number of times. The chain couples TRBV20-1 to TRBJ2-3; 8 nucleotides agree with TRBD2. The V gene end was trimmed by 5 bases and the J gene end by 5 bases; junction bases not matched to a gene: 9. The CDR3 loop spans 14 amino acids. Germline V gives CDR1 DFQATT, CDR2 SNEGSKA (reference sequence). The CDR3 spells CSASGTSLVDTQYF. CDR3 coding DNA: TGCAGTGCTTCCGGGACTAGTCTCGTAGATACGCAGTATTTT.

About this clonotype: This likely came from a read error, as a far larger clone is one base away. This chain connects TRBV28 to TRBJ2-3; perhaps TRBD2 as D (5 bases). The CDR3 has 15 residues. Germline V gene lookup returns CDR1 MDHEN and CDR2 SYDVKM. V was shortened by 6 bases and J by 2 bases, with 15 bases between the two germline ends. The CDR3 region has the DNA TGTGCCAGCAGGTTTGGCGGGCTGAACACAGATACGCAGTATTTT. This translates into CASRFGGLNTDTQYF.

This clonotype was counted a single time. A far bigger clonotype differs at one base, so this is likely a read error. It is likely a read error, because the conserved phenylalanine at the end of the CDR3 is missing. J is TRBJ2-7 and V is TRBV6-9, with unresolved D. Per germline, CDR1 MNHGY and CDR2 SVAAGI. Trimming pared 4 bases from V and 2 bases from J, leaving 9 bases between. This CDR3 is built from 13 residues. The CDR3 DNA sequence: TGTGCCAGCAGTTCCGGCCAGCCCTACGAGCAGTACCTC. Translating gives CASSSGQPYEQYL.

This chain connects TRBV7-2 to TRBJ2-3; unclear D gene. Trimming left V 1 base short and J 5 bases short, with 10 bases between. CDR1 is SGHTA and CDR2 is FQGNSA in the germline V gene. CDR3 length: 14 amino acids. The CDR3 DNA follows: TGTGCCAGCAGCTTAGGATTCGTGGGAGATACGCAGTATTTT. Translation gives CASSLGFVGDTQYF.

The chain employs TRBV24-1 and TRBJ2-1; 7 positions agree with TRBD1. CDR1 is KGHDR, CDR2 SFDVKD, per germline. The CDR3 has 13 residues. V was pared by 5 bases and J by 7 bases, with 4 bases of the junction left unmatched. CDR3 in DNA: TGTGCCACCAGTGGGAAACAGGGGAATGAGCAGTTCTTC. Its translation: CATSGKQGNEQFF.

This clonotype showed up many times. This chain uses TRBV28 with TRBJ2-3, with 7 bases that match TRBD1. This CDR3 contains 14 residues. The ends lost 10 bases at V and 4 bases at J; junction bases unmatched: 11. Germline V gives CDR1 MDHEN, CDR2 SYDVKM. The CDR3 nucleotides read TGTGCCACGCACGAGGGGGCTCGCGCAGATACGCAGTATTTT. Its protein product is CATHEGARADTQYF.

At least ten counts were recorded for this clonotype. The chain joins TRBV27 to TRBJ1-2; D is uncertain. The germline CDR1 and CDR2 sequences are MNHEY and SMNVEV (reference sequence). Trimming shortened V by 8 bases and J by 3 bases, and 13 bases separated the two germline ends. The CDR3 covers 13 residues. The CDR3 here is CASSGGIYYGYTF. CDR3 nucleotides: TGTGCCAGCTCCGGTGGGATCTACTATGGCTACACCTTC.

This clonotype was observed many times. This rearrangement joins TRBV28 to TRBJ2-7, with 10 bases identical to TRBD1. From germline, CDR1 is MDHEN and CDR2 SYDVKM. The CDR3 loop spans 14 amino acids. With 8 bases clipped from V and 3 bases from J, the junction kept 7 bases outside the gene matches. CDR3 region: CASGLTGGGYEQYF. CDR3 sequence (DNA): TGTGCCAGCGGCCTGACAGGGGGCGGCTACGAGCAGTACTTC.

The V and J genes are TRBV6-2 or TRBV6-3 and TRBJ2-1, with TRBD2 identical over 15 bases. Germline assignment: CDR1 MNHEY and CDR2 SVGEGT. The junction had 8 bases not matched to a gene; V was cut back by 5 bases and J by 9 bases. The CDR3 loop spans 16 amino acids. The CDR3 loop reads CASSRLGTSGRTEQFF. Written as DNA, the CDR3 is TGTGCCAGCAGTCGACTCGGGACTAGCGGGAGGACTGAGCAGTTCTTC.

This clonotype was counted only a few times. The V call is TRBV4-2, the J call TRBJ2-7; perhaps D is TRBD1 or TRBD2 (5 bases each). Germline loops: CDR1 LGHNA, CDR2 YNFKEQ. Trimming removed 1 base at V and 1 base at J, with 11 bases between. CDR3 length equals 15 residues. Written as DNA, the CDR3 is TGTGCCAGCAGCCAAGTGCACGGGACGTCCTACGAGCAGTACTTC. Its translation: CASSQVHGTSYEQYF.

This clonotype occurred many times. The gene calls are TRBV18 and TRBJ2-2; no reliable D call. The germline V gene has CDR1 KGHSH and CDR2 LQKENI. The CDR3 sequence is 13 residues long. With 8 bases removed from V and 5 bases from J, the gap between germline ends came to 12 bases. The CDR3 coding sequence is TGTGCCAGCAGTCGGCGTGGGACCGGGGAGCTGTTTTTT. Protein: CASSRRGTGELFF.

This clonotype was recorded at least ten times. The V call is TRBV2, the J call TRBJ2-3; TRBD2 matches 9 bases. The CDR3 is 14 residues long. V trimming: 3 bases; J trimming: 4 bases; junction bases outside the gene matches: 2. Per the germline V gene, CDR1 is SNHLY and CDR2 is FYNNEI. For the CDR3, the DNA is TGTGCCAGCAGTGATGGGACTAGCCCAGATACGCAGTATTTT. Encoded protein: CASSDGTSPDTQYF.

There are a few counts of this clonotype. The rearrangement joins TRBV12-3 or TRBV12-4 to TRBJ2-2; D call uncertain. V lost 6 bases, J lost 4 bases, and 9 bases lay in between. There are 13 residues in the CDR3. The CDR3 DNA is TGTGCCAGCAGGACAACAACCACCGGGGAGCTGTTTTTT. Its protein is CASRTTTTGELFF.

This clonotype was counted many times. The chain links TRBV3-1 to TRBJ2-3; D remains unclear. The CDR3 spans 15 residues. V dropped 5 bases and J dropped 2 bases, with 14 bases sitting between them. The germline gives CDR1 LGHDT, CDR2 YNNKEL (reference sequence). The CDR3: CASSFPRQITDTQYF. The CDR3 bases are TGTGCCAGCAGCTTCCCGCGGCAGATCACAGATACGCAGTATTTT.

This clonotype has just a few counts. The genes are TRBV12-3 or TRBV12-4 and TRBJ2-7; 7 nucleotides match TRBD2. The CDR3 totals 13 residues. V shed 2 bases and J 7 bases; nucleotides not matched to a gene: 5. The CDR3 sequence is CASSLWGGEEQYF. CDR3 bases: TGTGCCAGCAGTTTATGGGGGGGGGAGGAGCAGTACTTC.

This clonotype was counted a few times. The gene calls are TRBV5-1 and TRBJ1-5, with unresolved D. CDR3 length: 15 amino acids. Germline lookup yields CDR1 SGHRS and CDR2 YFSETQ. Trimming stripped 3 bases from V and 1 base from J, with 11 bases between. CDR3 residues: CASSSAGGSNQPQHF. The CDR3 nucleotides are TGCGCCAGCAGCTCAGCAGGCGGCAGCAATCAGCCCCAGCATTTT.